The sequence of this T cell receptor (beta chain) was determined in a study of blood T cell repertoires in COVID-19 (dated by TCRdb to 2020 to 2021). For the wider study: Samples covering the acute and convalescent phases of COVID-19 were provided by collaborators in the United States, Italy and Spain. The prospective study material was composed of cDNA or gDNA derived from T cells, B-cell-depleted T cells, or PBMCs. Deeply sampled blood TCRbeta repertoires from subjects exposed to, actively infected with, or recovered from COVID-19 were included in the dataset. The repertoires were released in a freely available public database meant as a resource for research on the immune response to SARS-CoV-2. Samples came from the ongoing ImmuneRACE study (first 160 participants) plus 1,254 subjects from 6 global collaborators. A de-identified subject ID, COVID-19 status, age in years and sex were almost always included in the sample metadata. HLA class I and class II types, where available, came from metadata supplied by the sample provider rather than from assay-based typing.

TCRbeta CDR3 regions were amplified from genomic DNA using the immunoSEQ Assay, a bias-controlled multiplex PCR. In the paper's pipeline: The number of nucleated cells in each sample was estimated from the amplification of reference gene primers within the assay. Sequence reads were collapsed and filtered to measure the absolute abundance of every unique TCRbeta CDR3 rearrangement. Productive Simpson clonality was computed per sample as the square root of Simpson's diversity index over productive rearrangements. TCRdb took over this immuneACCESS table, retaining in-frame rearrangements with V and J assigned. Such tables are incomplete; in checked studies, under half of the missing clones stem from an unresolved V gene, and the remainder is unexplained. Clone size and the V and J calls come from that table; the DNA yielded D and trimming. Within this sample are roughly 170,000 clones, with just under 85% of them counted one time only. The ten largest clonotypes hold less than 9% of the sample.

A second Seattle source provided samples from volunteer blood donors who had recovered from COVID-19. Collaborating institutions collected whole blood in K2EDTA tubes following their own protocols. For TCRbeta analysis, collaborator samples were shipped as frozen whole blood, as isolated PBMCs, or as DNA extracted from either sample type. Via the germline V gene, CDR1 is SGHTA and CDR2 FQGNSA. Compared with germline, V lacks 2 bases and J lacks 4 bases; bases without a gene match: 4. The CDR3 goes from the cysteine to the phenylalanine over 14 residues. Here the CDR3 DNA is all that survives: 42 bases in frame from base 1. Of note for this clone: Its cognate antigen has yet to be identified. No much larger clonotype is one base removed from it; base qualities were not supplied.

The research as a whole found: Clinical and demographic metadata were provided uncurated, with the amount varying by source and participant.

The rearranged chain carries TRBV7-2 and TRBJ1-1, and 7 junction bases match TRBD1. Sequencing was performed on peripheral blood. The source of this sequence is a man aged 35 to 55 who had recovered from COVID-19. The nucleotide sequence reads TGTGCCAGCAGCTTATCAGGGGGTAGCACTGAAGCTTTCTTT. Its protein product is CASSLSGGSTEAFF.